This TCR beta chain was identified during a study of OX40 agonist ivuxolimab in advanced cancers. Describing the broader study: Ivuxolimab, which targeted the costimulatory receptor OX40 (CD134), was an agonistic, fully human IgG2 monoclonal antibody. Intravenous ivuxolimab was administered to patients every 2 weeks at six dose levels: 0.01, 0.1, 0.3, 1.5, 3 and 10 mg/kg. Of the roughly 53 patients in dose escalation, some 20 had hepatocellular carcinoma, about 15 had melanoma, 9 had renal cell carcinoma and 9 had head and neck cancer. In the dose-escalation cohort, approximately 80% of patients were male, and the mean age was approximately 60 years with a range of roughly 20 to 80. Patients were allowed to have had prior anti-PD-1, anti-PD-L1 or anti-CTLA-4 therapy, and 30% to 40% of the dose-escalation patients had previously received checkpoint inhibitors. Partial responses were achieved by three dose-escalation patients, of whom one had hepatocellular carcinoma and two had cutaneous melanoma. Peripheral TCRbeta sequencing was intended to test whether TCR sequence diversity was altered and clonal T-cell expansion was caused by ivuxolimab. The paper covers the monotherapy dose-escalation part of the phase I ivuxolimab trial, which included N of about 56 patients.

Genomic DNA was isolated from the sorted cells so that the TCRbeta CDR3 region could be sequenced. TCRbeta CDR3 regions were sequenced using the immunoSEQ Assay. TCRdb's version of the immuneACCESS table is confined to in-frame rearrangements and falls short of the full clone set. An unresolved V gene accounts for under half of the shortfall where checked; the remainder is of unknown origin. The sample yields some 96,000 clones; around 91% were counted once. The top ten clonotypes cover about 0.17% of the sample. The trial excluded patients who had a history of autoimmune disease or were on systemic immunosuppression. Peripheral blood for TCR sequencing was drawn from every dose cohort at baseline, at cycle 4 day 1 and at cycle 7 day 1. The samples were taken from a phase I, first-in-human, multicenter, open-label dose-escalation trial of ivuxolimab. Adults with locally advanced or metastatic melanoma, renal cell carcinoma, hepatocellular carcinoma or head and neck squamous cell carcinoma were enrolled in the trial. Before TCR sequencing, CD4+ T cells and CD8+ T cells were sorted from peripheral blood as separate populations.

Overall study results and their limits: At doses of 0.1 to 3.0 mg/kg, clonal expansion of both CD4+ and CD8+ blood T cells was observed from baseline to week 6. Low levels of normalized T-cell clonal expansion were also shown by some nonresponding patients. After ivuxolimab, more expanded clones were found on average in CD8+ T cells than in CD4+ T cells. Partial responders in the 0.1-3.0 mg/kg groups had among the lowest normalized peripheral clonal expansion, especially among CD8+ T cells. Which antigens the clonally expanded peripheral T cells were specific for was not determined.

Note on this clone: No cognate antigen has been identified for it. Per-nucleotide qualities are absent, and no much larger clonotype sits a single base away.

Germline trimming amounts to 3 bases on V and 1 base on J, with 7 as the count of junction bases outside the gene matches. The CDR3, from cysteine to phenylalanine, totals 17 residues. Just the 51-base CDR3 DNA is kept, in frame starting at base 1. The germline V gene yields SGHRS for CDR1 and YFSETQ for CDR2. The clonotype originates from an adult with an advanced solid tumor such as melanoma, head and neck, liver or kidney cancer. The sequenced sample was CD4+ or CD8+ T cells sorted from blood, obtained in a trial of the OX40 agonist ivuxolimab. Recombination linked TRBV5-1 to TRBJ2-2, with 9 bases matching TRBD1. The CDR3 region: CASSSLGGQGNTGELFF. The sequence in DNA is TGCGCCAGCAGCTCTCTTGGGGGACAGGGGAACACCGGGGAGCTGTTTTTT.